The present T cell receptor beta chain was sequenced within a study of CD8+ T cells in alopecia areata. Overall study findings and caveats: Scalp lesions, especially in alopecia totalis/universalis, had higher clonality than normal scalp. Sequence data from scalp samples additionally include resident alphabeta T cells of normal skin.

TCR sequencing used cDNA made by reverse transcription of extracted RNA. Clones were sequenced by immunoSEQ multiplex PCR, and TCRdb holds only the in-frame ones, with some missing. The sample has over 200,000 clones, roughly 57% seen once. This clone was seen only a few times. Antigen unknown. The V segment lost 4 bases and the J segment 3 bases; nucleotides outside the gene matches: 6. This CDR3 spans 15 amino acids. The germline V gene encodes CDR1 SGDLS and CDR2 YYNGEE. Alopecia areata patients gave lesional scalp punch biopsies and peripheral blood samples. The sequences come from CD4+ T cells sorted from blood, collected at week 0. The chain employs TRBV9 and TRBJ2-7, with 11 positions matching TRBD2. The sequence was collected from a human donor with alopecia areata. The CDR3 spells CASSPGTSGYYEQYF. In DNA form, the CDR3 reads TGTGCCAGCAGCCCCGGGACTAGCGGTTACTACGAGCAGTACTTC. The variable domain in full, with the rest retrieved from reference TRBV9 and TRBJ2-7, is DSGVTQTPKHLITATGQRVTLRCSPRSGDLSVYWYQQSLDQGLQFLIQYYNGEERAKGNILERFSAQQFPDLHSELNLSSLELGDSALYFCASSPGTSGYYEQYFGPGTRLTVT.